These T cell receptor beta chains were read from a single sample in a study of blood T cell repertoires in COVID-19. Libraries were prepared by immunoSEQ multiplex PCR; TCRdb keeps only in-frame clonotypes and omits some of them. The sample lists around 120,000 clones, 70% to 90% occurring once. Sequenced sample: peripheral blood. Receptors were obtained from a man between 25 and 39 years old with acute or convalescent COVID-19. Each CDR3 is given with its conserved first and last residue. Each record gives: J gene, V gene, CDR3 protein.

j_gene: TRBJ2-1
v_gene: TRBV6-2/TRBV6-3
CDR3aa: CASSYHRSPYNEQFF

j_gene: TRBJ1-5
v_gene: TRBV27
CDR3aa: CASSSLLTGGNQPQHF

j_gene: TRBJ2-3
v_gene: TRBV27
CDR3aa: CASSLSGRGGTDTQYF

j_gene: TRBJ2-1
v_gene: TRBV27
CDR3aa: CASSPRLAGGNEQFF

j_gene: TRBJ2-3
v_gene: TRBV4-2
CDR3aa: CASSQDLAGGPSTDTQYF

j_gene: TRBJ1-5
v_gene: TRBV5-6
CDR3aa: CASSRDRDNQPQHF

j_gene: TRBJ1-2
v_gene: TRBV30
CDR3aa: CAWTTKPGPLGDYGYTF

j_gene: TRBJ2-1
v_gene: TRBV3-1/TRBV3-2
CDR3aa: CASSHEREKVNEQFF

j_gene: TRBJ2-5
v_gene: TRBV15
CDR3aa: CATSRESENQETQYF

j_gene: TRBJ2-7
v_gene: TRBV10-3
CDR3aa: CAISRQGARWEQYF

j_gene: TRBJ1-1
v_gene: TRBV6-5
CDR3aa: CASSYEAGATEAFF

j_gene: TRBJ2-1
v_gene: TRBV5-4
CDR3aa: CASSTTGYSSYNEQFF

j_gene: TRBJ1-4
v_gene: TRBV3-1/TRBV3-2
CDR3aa: CASSQVREKLFF

j_gene: TRBJ1-5
v_gene: TRBV10-3
CDR3aa: CATTGERNQPQHF

j_gene: TRBJ2-5
v_gene: TRBV4-3
CDR3aa: CASSRRRGNQETQYF

j_gene: TRBJ2-5
v_gene: TRBV5-5
CDR3aa: CASSLGQNQETQYF

j_gene: TRBJ2-5
v_gene: TRBV27
CDR3aa: CASSLGAGHQETQYF

j_gene: TRBJ1-2
v_gene: TRBV20-1
CDR3aa: CSASGWGRLNYGYTF

j_gene: TRBJ1-1
v_gene: TRBV12-3/TRBV12-4
CDR3aa: CASSRDTEAFF

j_gene: TRBJ1-5
v_gene: TRBV6-5
CDR3aa: CASSDRVGQPQHF

j_gene: TRBJ1-3
v_gene: TRBV19
CDR3aa: CASREQGLSSGNTIYF

j_gene: TRBJ1-6
v_gene: TRBV5-5
CDR3aa: CASSSDTGAFSPLHF

j_gene: TRBJ2-2
v_gene: TRBV6-5
CDR3aa: CATEAVGGELFF

j_gene: TRBJ2-3
v_gene: TRBV30
CDR3aa: CAWSGGQIIDTQYF

j_gene: TRBJ2-7
v_gene: TRBV9
CDR3aa: CASSVLGTSGGPYEQYF

j_gene: TRBJ1-5
v_gene: TRBV5-1
CDR3aa: CASSLGADQPQHF